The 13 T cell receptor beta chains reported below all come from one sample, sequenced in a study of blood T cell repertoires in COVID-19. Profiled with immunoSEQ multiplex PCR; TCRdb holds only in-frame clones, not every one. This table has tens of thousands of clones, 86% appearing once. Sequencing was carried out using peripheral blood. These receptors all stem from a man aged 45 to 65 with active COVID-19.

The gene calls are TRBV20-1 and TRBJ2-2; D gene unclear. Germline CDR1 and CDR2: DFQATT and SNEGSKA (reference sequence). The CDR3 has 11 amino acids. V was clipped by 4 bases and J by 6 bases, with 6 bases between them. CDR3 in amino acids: CSANIPGELFF. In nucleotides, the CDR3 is TGCAGTGCTAATATCCCCGGGGAGCTGTTTTTT.

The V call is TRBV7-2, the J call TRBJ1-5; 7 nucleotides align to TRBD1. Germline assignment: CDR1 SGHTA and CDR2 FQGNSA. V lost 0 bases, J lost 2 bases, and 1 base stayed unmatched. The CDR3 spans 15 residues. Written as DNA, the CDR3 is TGTGCCAGCAGCTTAGCAGGGGGCGGCAATCAGCCCCAGCATTTT. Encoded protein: CASSLAGGGNQPQHF.

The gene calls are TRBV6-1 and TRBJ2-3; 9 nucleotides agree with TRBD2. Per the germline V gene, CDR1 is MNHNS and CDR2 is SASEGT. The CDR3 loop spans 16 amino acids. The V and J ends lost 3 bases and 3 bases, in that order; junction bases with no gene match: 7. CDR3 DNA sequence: TGTGCCAGCAGTGACATCGGCGGGGGGGTAACAGATACGCAGTATTTT. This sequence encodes CASSDIGGGVTDTQYF.

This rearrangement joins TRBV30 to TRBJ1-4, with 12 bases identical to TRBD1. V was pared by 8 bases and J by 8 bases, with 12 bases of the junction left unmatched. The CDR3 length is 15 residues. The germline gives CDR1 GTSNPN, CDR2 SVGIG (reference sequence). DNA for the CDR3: TGTGCCGCTCCTTCGGGACAGGGGGCAGGGGAAAAACTGTTTTTT. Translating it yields CAAPSGQGAGEKLFF.

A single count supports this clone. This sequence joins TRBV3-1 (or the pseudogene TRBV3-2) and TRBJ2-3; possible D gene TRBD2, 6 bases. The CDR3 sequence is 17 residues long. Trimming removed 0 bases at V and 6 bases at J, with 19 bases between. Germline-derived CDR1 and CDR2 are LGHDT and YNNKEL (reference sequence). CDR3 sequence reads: CASSQDRLLRGLDTQYF. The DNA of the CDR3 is TGTGCCAGCAGCCAAGATAGGCTTTTGCGGGGATTGGATACGCAGTATTTT.

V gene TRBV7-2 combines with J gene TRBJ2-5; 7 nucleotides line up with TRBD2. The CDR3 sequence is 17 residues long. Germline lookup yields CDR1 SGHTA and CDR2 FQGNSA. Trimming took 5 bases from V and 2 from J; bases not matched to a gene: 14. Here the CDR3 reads CASSPYVGLAVQETQYF. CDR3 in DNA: TGTGCCAGCAGCCCCTACGTCGGGCTAGCGGTACAAGAGACCCAGTACTTC.

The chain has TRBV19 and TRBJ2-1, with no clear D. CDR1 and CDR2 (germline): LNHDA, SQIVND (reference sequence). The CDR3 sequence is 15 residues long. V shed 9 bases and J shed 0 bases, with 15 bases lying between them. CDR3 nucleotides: TGTGCCAGCAATACGCCGTCGGGCTCCTACAATGAGCAGTTCTTC. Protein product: CASNTPSGSYNEQFF.

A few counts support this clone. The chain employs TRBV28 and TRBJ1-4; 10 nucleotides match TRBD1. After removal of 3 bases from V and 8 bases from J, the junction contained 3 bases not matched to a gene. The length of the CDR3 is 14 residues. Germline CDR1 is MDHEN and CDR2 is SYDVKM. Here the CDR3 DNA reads TGTGCCAGCAGTTTTTCGGGACAGGGGGAAAAACTGTTTTTT. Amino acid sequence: CASSFSGQGEKLFF.

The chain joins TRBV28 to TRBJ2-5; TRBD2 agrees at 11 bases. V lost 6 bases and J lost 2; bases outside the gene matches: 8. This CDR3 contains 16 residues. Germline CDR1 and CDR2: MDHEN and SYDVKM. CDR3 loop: CASSHSLAGEQETQYF. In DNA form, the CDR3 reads TGTGCCAGCAGCCATTCACTAGCGGGGGAACAAGAGACCCAGTACTTC.

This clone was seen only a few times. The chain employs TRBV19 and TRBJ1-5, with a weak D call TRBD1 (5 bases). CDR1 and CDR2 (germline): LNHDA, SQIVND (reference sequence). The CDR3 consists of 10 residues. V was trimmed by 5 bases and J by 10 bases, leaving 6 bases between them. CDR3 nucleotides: TGTGCCAGTAGTTGGGGCCCCCAGCATTTT. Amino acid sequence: CASSWGPQHF.

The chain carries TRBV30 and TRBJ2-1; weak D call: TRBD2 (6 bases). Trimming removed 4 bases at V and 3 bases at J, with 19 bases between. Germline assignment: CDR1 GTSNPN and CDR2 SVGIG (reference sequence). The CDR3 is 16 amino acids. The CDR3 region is CAWMHFGAGYYNEQFF. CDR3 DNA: TGTGCCTGGATGCACTTTGGGGCGGGATACTACAATGAGCAGTTCTTC.

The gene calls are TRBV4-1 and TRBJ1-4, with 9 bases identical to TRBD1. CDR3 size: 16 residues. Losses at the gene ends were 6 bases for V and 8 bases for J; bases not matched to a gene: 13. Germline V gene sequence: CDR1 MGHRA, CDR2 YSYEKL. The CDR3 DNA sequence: TGCGCCAGCAGACCAACCGGGACAGGGACCAGAGAAAAACTGTTTTTT. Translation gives CASRPTGTGTREKLFF.

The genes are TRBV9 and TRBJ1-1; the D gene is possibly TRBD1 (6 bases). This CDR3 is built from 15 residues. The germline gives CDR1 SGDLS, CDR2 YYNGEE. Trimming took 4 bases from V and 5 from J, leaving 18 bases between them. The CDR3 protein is CASSPNRRGWTEAFF. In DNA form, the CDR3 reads TGTGCCAGCAGCCCCAACCGCAGGGGTTGGACTGAAGCTTTCTTT. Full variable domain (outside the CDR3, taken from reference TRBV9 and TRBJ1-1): DSGVTQTPKHLITATGQRVTLRCSPRSGDLSVYWYQQSLDQGLQFLIQYYNGEERAKGNILERFSAQQFPDLHSELNLSSLELGDSALYFCASSPNRRGWTEAFFGQGTRLTVV.